A selection of T cell receptor beta chains follows, all from one sample in a study of CXCR3-negative and CXCR3-positive naive CD8 T cells. TCRdb reprocessed the 5' RACE reads, keeping one entry per CDR3 protein, no DNA. This sample's clone table lists around 29,000 distinct CDR3 sequences. Material for sequencing was memory CD8+ T cells from blood. These receptors all stem from a human donor in good health. Some clones in this sample may be carry-over from other donors' samples. Each CDR3 is given with its conserved first and last residue.

J: TRBJ1-1; V: TRBV7-8; CDR3: CASSLAGRNTEAFF
J: TRBJ1-2; V: TRBV29-1; CDR3: CSVEFTGDNYGYTF
J: TRBJ1-1; V: TRBV29-1; CDR3: CSVVAGLNTEAFF
J: TRBJ1-2; V: TRBV28; CDR3: CASSRIGTGDHGYTF
J: TRBJ2-7; V: TRBV7-9; CDR3: CASSFGTTYEQYF
J: TRBJ2-7; V: TRBV28; CDR3: CASSPTVRDSYEQYF
J: TRBJ2-7; V: TRBV12-3/TRBV12-4; CDR3: CASSSTWAGQGKEQYF
J: TRBJ1-1; V: TRBV29-1; CDR3: CSVELNTEAFF
J: TRBJ2-7; V: TRBV18; CDR3: CASSPGQGTYEQYF
J: TRBJ2-3; V: TRBV20-1; CDR3: CSARAFRTSTDTQYF
J: TRBJ2-1; V: TRBV20-1; CDR3: CSAPAWASGYNEQFF
J: TRBJ1-5; V: TRBV5-1; CDR3: CASSLARRLSNQPQHF
J: TRBJ1-5; V: TRBV6-1; CDR3: CASTDGEGLGNQPQHF
J: TRBJ2-2; V: TRBV29-1; CDR3: CSVVSTNTGELFF
J: TRBJ1-1; V: TRBV3-1; CDR3: CASSRGGTEAFF
J: TRBJ2-7; V: TRBV28; CDR3: CASSFRGYEQYF
J: TRBJ2-2; V: TRBV7-6; CDR3: CASSLLGRVLSKDTGELFF
J: TRBJ2-1; V: TRBV6-5; CDR3: CASSLIRGDNEQFF